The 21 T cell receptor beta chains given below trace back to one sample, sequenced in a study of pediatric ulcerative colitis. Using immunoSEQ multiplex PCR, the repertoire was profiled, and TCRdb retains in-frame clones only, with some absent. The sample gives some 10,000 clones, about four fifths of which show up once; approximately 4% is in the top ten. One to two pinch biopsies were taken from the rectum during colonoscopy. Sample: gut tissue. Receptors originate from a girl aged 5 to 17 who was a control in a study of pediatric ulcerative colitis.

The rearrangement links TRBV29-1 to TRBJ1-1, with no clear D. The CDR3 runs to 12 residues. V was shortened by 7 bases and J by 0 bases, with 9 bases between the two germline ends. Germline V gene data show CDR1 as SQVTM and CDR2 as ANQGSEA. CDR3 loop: CSAGRVNTEAFF. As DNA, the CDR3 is TGCAGCGCCGGACGGGTGAACACTGAAGCTTTCTTT.

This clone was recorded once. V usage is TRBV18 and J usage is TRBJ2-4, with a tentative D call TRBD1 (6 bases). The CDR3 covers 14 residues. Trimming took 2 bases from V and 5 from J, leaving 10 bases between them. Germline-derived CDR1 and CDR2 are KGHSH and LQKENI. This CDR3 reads CASSPNRAENIQYF. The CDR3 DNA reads TGTGCCAGCTCACCAAACAGGGCAGAAAACATTCAGTACTTC.

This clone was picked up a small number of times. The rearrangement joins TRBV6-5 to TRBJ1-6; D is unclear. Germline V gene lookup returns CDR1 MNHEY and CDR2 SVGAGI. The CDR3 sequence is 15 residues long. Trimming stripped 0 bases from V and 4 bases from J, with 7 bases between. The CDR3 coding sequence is TGTGCCAGCAGTTACTCTCGGCAGTATAATTCACCCCTCCACTTT. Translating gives CASSYSRQYNSPLHF.

CDR3 DNA: TGTGCCAGCAGCCAAATGAGCGGGAGGGTCATGAAGAATGAGCAGTTCTTC. Its translation: CASSQMSGRVMKNEQFF. The rearrangement links TRBV14 to TRBJ2-1; 10 bases match TRBD2. V was clipped by 2 bases and J by 7 bases; unmatched bases: 11. The CDR3 runs 17 residues. Germline values: CDR1 SGHDN, CDR2 FVKESK.

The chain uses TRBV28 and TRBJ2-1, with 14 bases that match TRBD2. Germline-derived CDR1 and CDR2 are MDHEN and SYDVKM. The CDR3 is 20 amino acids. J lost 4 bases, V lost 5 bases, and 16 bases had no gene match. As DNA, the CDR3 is TGTGCCAGCAGTCAGCTACAGGGACTAGCGGGAGCCACCGAGTACAATGAGCAGTTCTTC. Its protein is CASSQLQGLAGATEYNEQFF.

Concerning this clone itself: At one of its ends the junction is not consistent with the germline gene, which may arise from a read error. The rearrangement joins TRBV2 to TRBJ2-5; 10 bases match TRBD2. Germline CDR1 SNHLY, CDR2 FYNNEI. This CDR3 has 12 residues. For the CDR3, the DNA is TGTGCCAGCAGTGAAGCCGGACTAGCGGCAGACTTC. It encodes CASSEAGLAADF.

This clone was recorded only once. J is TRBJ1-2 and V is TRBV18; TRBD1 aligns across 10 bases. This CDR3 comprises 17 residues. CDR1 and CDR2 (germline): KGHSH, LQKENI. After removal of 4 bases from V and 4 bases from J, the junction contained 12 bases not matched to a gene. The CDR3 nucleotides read TGTGCCAGCTCACTGAATCCGGGACAGGGGTTCGGCTATGGCTACACCTTC. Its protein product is CASSLNPGQGFGYGYTF.

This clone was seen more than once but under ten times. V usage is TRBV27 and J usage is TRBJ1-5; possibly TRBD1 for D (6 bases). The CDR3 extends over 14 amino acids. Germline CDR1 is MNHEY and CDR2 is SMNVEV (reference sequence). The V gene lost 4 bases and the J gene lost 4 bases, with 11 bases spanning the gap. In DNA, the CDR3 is TGTGCCAGCAGTTCGGGGGCTGATAATCAGCCCCAGCATTTT. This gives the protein CASSSGADNQPQHF.

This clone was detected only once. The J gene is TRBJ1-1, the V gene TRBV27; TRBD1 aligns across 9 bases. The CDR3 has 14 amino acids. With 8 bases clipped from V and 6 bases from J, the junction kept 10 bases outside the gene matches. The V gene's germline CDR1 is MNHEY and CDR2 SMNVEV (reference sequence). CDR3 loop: CASGTGQGLPEAFF. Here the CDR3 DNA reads TGTGCCAGCGGGACGGGACAGGGCCTTCCTGAAGCTTTCTTT.

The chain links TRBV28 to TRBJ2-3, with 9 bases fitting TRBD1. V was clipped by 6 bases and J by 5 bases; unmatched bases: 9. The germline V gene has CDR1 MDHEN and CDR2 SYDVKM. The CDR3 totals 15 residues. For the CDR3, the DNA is TGTGCCAGCAGCCCGGGACAGGGACGTCAAGATACGCAGTATTTT. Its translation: CASSPGQGRQDTQYF.

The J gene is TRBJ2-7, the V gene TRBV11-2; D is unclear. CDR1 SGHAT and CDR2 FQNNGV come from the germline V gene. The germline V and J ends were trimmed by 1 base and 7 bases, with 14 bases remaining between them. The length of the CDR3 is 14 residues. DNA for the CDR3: TGTGCCAGCAGCTTAGTCCGACCGAATTCGGAGCAGTACTTC. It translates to CASSLVRPNSEQYF.

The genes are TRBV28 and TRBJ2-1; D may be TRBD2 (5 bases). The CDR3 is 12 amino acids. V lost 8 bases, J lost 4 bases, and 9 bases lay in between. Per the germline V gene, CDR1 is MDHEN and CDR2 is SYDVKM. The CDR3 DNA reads TGTGCCAGCGCGACGGGGTACAATGAGCAGTTCTTC. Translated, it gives CASATGYNEQFF.

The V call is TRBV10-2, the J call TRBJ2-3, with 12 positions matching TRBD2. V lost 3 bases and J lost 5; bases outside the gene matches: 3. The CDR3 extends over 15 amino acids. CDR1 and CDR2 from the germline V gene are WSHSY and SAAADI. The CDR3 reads CASSDRLAGVDTQYF. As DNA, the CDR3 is TGCGCCAGCAGTGACCGACTAGCGGGAGTAGATACGCAGTATTTT.

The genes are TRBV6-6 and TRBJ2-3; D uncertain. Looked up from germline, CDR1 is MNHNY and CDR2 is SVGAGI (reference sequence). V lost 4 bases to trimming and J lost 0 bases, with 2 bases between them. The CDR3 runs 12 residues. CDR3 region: CASSLSTDTQYF. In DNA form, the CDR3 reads TGTGCCAGCAGTTTGAGCACAGATACGCAGTATTTT.

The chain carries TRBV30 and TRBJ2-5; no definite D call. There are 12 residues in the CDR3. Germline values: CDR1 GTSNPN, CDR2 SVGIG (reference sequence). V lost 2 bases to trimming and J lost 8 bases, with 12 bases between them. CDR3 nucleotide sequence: TGTGCCTGGAGTCCCCCCCCCGGAACCCAGTACTTC. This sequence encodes CAWSPPPGTQYF.

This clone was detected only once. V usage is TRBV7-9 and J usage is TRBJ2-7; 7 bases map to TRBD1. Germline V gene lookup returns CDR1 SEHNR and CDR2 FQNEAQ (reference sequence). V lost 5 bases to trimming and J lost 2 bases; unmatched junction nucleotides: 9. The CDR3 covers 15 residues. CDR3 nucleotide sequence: TGTGCCAGCAGCCTTGGACAGGTGCCCACCTACGAGCAGTACTTC. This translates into CASSLGQVPTYEQYF.

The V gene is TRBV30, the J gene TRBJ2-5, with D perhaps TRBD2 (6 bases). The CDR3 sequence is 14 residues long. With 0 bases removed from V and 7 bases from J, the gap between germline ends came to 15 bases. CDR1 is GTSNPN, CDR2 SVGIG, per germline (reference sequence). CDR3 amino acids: CAWSVHGGSGTQYF. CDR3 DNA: TGTGCCTGGAGTGTACACGGGGGTTCGGGGACCCAGTACTTC.

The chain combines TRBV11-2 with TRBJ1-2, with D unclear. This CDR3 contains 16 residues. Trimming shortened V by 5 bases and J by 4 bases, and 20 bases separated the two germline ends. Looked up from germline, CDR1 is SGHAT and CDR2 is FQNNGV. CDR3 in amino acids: CASSLVTTSRTYGYTF. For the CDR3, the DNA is TGTGCCAGCAGCCTAGTCACAACAAGCAGGACCTATGGCTACACCTTC. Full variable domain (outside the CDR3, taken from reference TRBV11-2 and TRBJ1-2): EAGVAQSPRYKIIEKRQSVAFWCNPISGHATLYWYQQILGQGPKLLIQFQNNGVVDDSQLPKDRFSAERLKGVDSTLKIQPAKLEDSAVYLCASSLVTTSRTYGYTFGSGTRLTVV.

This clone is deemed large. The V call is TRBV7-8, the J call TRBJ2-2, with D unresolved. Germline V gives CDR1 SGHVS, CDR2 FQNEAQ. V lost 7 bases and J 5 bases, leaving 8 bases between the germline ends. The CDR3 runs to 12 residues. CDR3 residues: CASTSGTGELFF. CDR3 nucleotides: TGTGCCAGCACCTCCGGAACCGGGGAGCTGTTTTTT.

In DNA, the CDR3 is TGTGCCAGCAGCTCCCGTGGGGGGCCCTACGAGCAGTACTTC. This gives the protein CASSSRGGPYEQYF. The chain uses TRBV7-9 and TRBJ2-7; D tentatively reads TRBD1 or TRBD2 (6 bases each). This CDR3 spans 14 amino acids. With 4 bases removed from V and 2 bases from J, the gap between germline ends came to 12 bases. Germline V gene lookup returns CDR1 SEHNR and CDR2 FQNEAQ (reference sequence).

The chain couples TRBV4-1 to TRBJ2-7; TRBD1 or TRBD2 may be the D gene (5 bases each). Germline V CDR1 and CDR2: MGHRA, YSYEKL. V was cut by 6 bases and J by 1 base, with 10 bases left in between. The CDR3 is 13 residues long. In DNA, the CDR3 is TGCGCCAGCAGTGAGGGGTCTTCCTACGAGCAGTACTTC. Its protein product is CASSEGSSYEQYF.